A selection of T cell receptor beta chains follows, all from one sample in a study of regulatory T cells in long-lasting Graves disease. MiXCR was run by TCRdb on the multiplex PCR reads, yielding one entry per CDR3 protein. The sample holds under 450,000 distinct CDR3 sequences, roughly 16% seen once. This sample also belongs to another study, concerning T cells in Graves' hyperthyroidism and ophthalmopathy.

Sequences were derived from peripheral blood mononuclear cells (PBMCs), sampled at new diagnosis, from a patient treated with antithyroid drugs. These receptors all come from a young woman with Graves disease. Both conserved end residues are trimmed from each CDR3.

ASSQNRDRVYEQY TRBV18
VTSPRGEVDEQY TRBV15
ASTLLAGGLNEQF TRBV5-1
SVGGTNNSPLH TRBV20-1
ASSPPGQLVGYGYT TRBV18
AWSETAITDTQY TRBV30
ASSYGTGEEKLF TRBV12-3/TRBV12-4
ASSAPGPYEQY TRBV6-1
ASSPDRGGHEQY TRBV11-1
ASGLWLANTEAF TRBV5-1
ASTLEKGSYNEQF TRBV28
ASSLEGRSTEAF TRBV5-4
ASSLAGTGENYGYT TRBV7-9
ASSQYRETGYGELF TRBV4-1
ASSRTRPHNEQF TRBV11-2
SARARGNSYEQY TRBV20-1
ASSQALTRYNEQF TRBV14
ASSGQGSNEQF TRBV12-3/TRBV12-4
ASSITVTYEQY TRBV19
ASSTTGTGVYEQY TRBV19
ASSQVPGRGEQF TRBV3-1
ASSLSGQAVQETQY TRBV28
ASSLKGLTDTQY TRBV28
ASSEQGRFRGNTIY TRBV25-1
ASKPGQGATEQF TRBV6-1
ASTTGVNQPQH TRBV11-2
ASSQKGQTNTGELF TRBV6-1
ASKPGQGYQPQH TRBV2
ASLEREGGNEQF TRBV10-1
ASSQEGQGLDEQF TRBV4-1
ASSHGWSAPYEQY TRBV7-9
ASRILEGSGELF TRBV27
ASSLDGRNNEKLF TRBV11-2
ASSIELAASNEQF TRBV28
ASSFVASSYGYT TRBV11-2
ARGYTGELF TRBV2
SASGTRDGYEQF TRBV20-1
ASSLTGVYTEAF TRBV18
ASSLGLQLYEQY TRBV5-1
ASTPGPLH TRBV18
ATSDHRGRGNTDTQY TRBV24-1
ASSYQARTSGRNEQF TRBV6-5
ASSLPGSSGANVLT TRBV5-1
ASSQGCGSICSYNEQF TRBV3-1
ASSLEGRGLSEQF TRBV27
SATNRRGSTDTQY TRBV20-1
ASSGTSAGETQY TRBV11-3
ASSSDRPSYEQY TRBV6-5